This T cell receptor beta chain was recovered during a study of Graves' ophthalmopathy and Graves' hyperthyroidism. General study findings and limits: Blood repertoires reportedly contained most expanded thyroid clonotypes above 0.001 frequency.

Comments on this clonotype: Its antigen is still unknown.

The authors amplified TCR beta CDR3 regions from RNA transcripts. HTBI primers were employed in first-round RT-PCR, then a second-round multiplex PCR followed. Via MiXCR, TCRdb re-called the multiplex PCR reads, giving one row per CDR3 protein. The sample has about 740,000 distinct CDR3 sequences, approximately 40% seen once. With a duration under 3 months, ophthalmopathy in the donors showed moderate-to-severe activity, CAS ≥3 and NOSPECS ≥4. Patients were left out if they had other autoimmune diseases, uncontrolled infections, pregnancy or lactation. Trimming removed 4 bases at V and 2 bases at J, with 17 bases between. The CDR3 is 15 residues long. Germline loops: CDR1 DFQATT, CDR2 SNEGSKA (reference sequence).

The receptor's source is an adult man with Graves' ophthalmopathy. The chain is built from TRBV20-1 and TRBJ2-5; D is perhaps TRBD2 (5 bases). Sequencing was performed on peripheral blood. The CDR3 spells CSAKLGRADQETQYF. The DNA of the CDR3 is TGCAGTGCTAAGCTCGGGCGGGCGGATCAAGAGACCCAGTACTTC.